The rows below give T cell receptor beta chains drawn from one sample of a study of blood T cell repertoires in COVID-19. The protocol was immunoSEQ multiplex PCR, while the TCRdb copy is restricted to in-frame clones and leaves out a portion. In the table there are almost 100,000 clones, approximately 86% of which are singletons. What was sequenced was peripheral blood. These receptors were obtained from a man aged 45-65 years with acute or convalescent COVID-19. Both conserved end residues are part of each CDR3. Fields, in order: clone size, CDR3 length, D gene, V gene, J gene, CDR3 protein, CDR3 DNA. A D gene is named only where the DNA matches it firmly. Expanded clones are given a class, and other clones once, few, many or no size at all.

>.|18|TRBD1|TRBV28|TRBJ1-5
CASSPTGQGLGSNQPQHF
TGTGCCAGCAGTCCCACGGGACAGGGGTTGGGAAGCAATCAGCCCCAGCATTTT
>.|16|.|TRBV7-2|TRBJ1-5
CASSQGDGVGNQPQHF
TGTGCCAGCAGCCAGGGCGACGGCGTCGGCAATCAGCCCCAGCATTTT
>.|12|.|TRBV3-1/TRBV3-2|TRBJ2-7
CASSIIPYEQYF
TGTGCCAGCAGTATAATCCCCTACGAGCAGTACTTC
>.|14|TRBD1|TRBV5-4|TRBJ1-4
CASSSGTGFEKLFF
TGTGCCAGCAGCTCCGGGACAGGGTTCGAAAAACTGTTTTTT
>.|17|.|TRBV18|TRBJ1-5
CASSPPVKGNLNQPQHF
TGTGCCAGCTCACCACCGGTGAAGGGGAACCTCAATCAGCCCCAGCATTTT
>.|14|.|TRBV6-6|TRBJ2-1
CASMRTYFYNEQFF
TGTGCCAGCATGAGGACATACTTTTACAATGAGCAGTTCTTC
>.|13|.|TRBV30|TRBJ1-4
CAWSGIGHEKLFF
TGTGCCTGGAGCGGGATAGGTCATGAAAAACTGTTTTTT
>.|17|TRBD2|TRBV6-2/TRBV6-3|TRBJ2-7
CASSYSDVAGGSYEQYF
TGTGCCAGCAGTTACTCGGATGTAGCGGGAGGCTCCTACGAGCAGTACTTC
>.|14|.|TRBV19|TRBJ1-4
CASSPWIRNEKLFF
TGTGCCAGTAGTCCTTGGATCAGGAATGAAAAACTGTTTTTT
>.|15|.|TRBV5-1|TRBJ1-5
CASSLFGAPNQPQHF
TGCGCCAGCAGCTTGTTTGGGGCCCCTAATCAGCCCCAGCATTTT
>.|15|.|TRBV6-5|TRBJ2-6
CASRDGGSGANVLTF
TGTGCCAGCAGGGACGGGGGCTCTGGGGCCAACGTCCTGACTTTC
>.|13|.|TRBV4-1|TRBJ2-7
CASSPGQYYEQYF
TGCGCCAGCAGCCCAGGACAGTACTACGAGCAGTACTTC
>.|17|.|TRBV6-2/TRBV6-3|TRBJ2-6
CASSGPQPNSGANVLTF
TGTGCCAGCAGTGGGCCCCAGCCGAACTCTGGGGCCAACGTCCTGACTTTC
>.|16|.|TRBV10-3|TRBJ2-5
CAISELGGPTQETQYF
TGTGCCATCAGTGAGTTGGGGGGGCCTACCCAAGAGACCCAGTACTTC
>.|15|.|TRBV4-2|TRBJ2-2
CASSQDMLGPGELFF
TGTGCCAGCAGCCAAGATATGCTGGGGCCCGGGGAGCTGTTTTTT
>.|13|.|TRBV7-2|TRBJ1-4
CASSLGRDFLLFF
TGTGCCAGCAGCTTAGGGAGGGATTTCCTACTGTTTTTT
>.|12|.|TRBV7-8|TRBJ1-1
CALGGRNTEAFF
TGTGCCCTTGGAGGCAGGAACACTGAAGCTTTCTTT
>.|14|.|TRBV5-1|TRBJ1-1
CASGSGERDTEAFF
TGCGCCAGCGGGTCGGGGGAAAGGGACACTGAAGCTTTCTTT
>.|17|.|TRBV4-1|TRBJ1-3
CASSQTRLRGSGNTIYF
TGCGCCAGCAGCCAAACCCGTCTAAGGGGCTCTGGAAACACCATATATTTT
>.|13|.|TRBV18|TRBJ1-1
CASSPLGYTEAFF
TGTGCCAGCTCACCCCTCGGGTACACTGAAGCTTTCTTT
>.|11|TRBD1|TRBV10-1|TRBJ2-7
CASGQGYEQYF
TGCGCCAGCGGACAGGGCTACGAGCAGTACTTC
>.|15|TRBD1|TRBV5-8|TRBJ2-5
CASSLGQGVSETQYF
TGTGCCAGCAGCCTCGGACAGGGCGTTAGTGAGACCCAGTACTTC
>.|13|.|TRBV18|TRBJ1-1
CASSATANTEAFF
TGTGCCAGCTCAGCAACAGCGAACACTGAAGCTTTCTTT
>once|14|TRBD1|TRBV5-5|TRBJ1-1
CASSYEGQGTEAFF
TGTGCCAGCAGCTACGAAGGACAGGGCACTGAAGCTTTCTTT
>.|16|TRBD1|TRBV6-5|TRBJ2-2
CASSYSSRGRTGELFF
TGTGCCAGCAGTTACTCGAGCAGGGGGCGGACCGGGGAGCTGTTTTTT